Listed below are T cell receptor beta chains from one sample, sequenced in a study of beta chain features in type 1 diabetes. The method was immunoSEQ multiplex PCR; TCRdb's version includes in-frame clones alone and lacks a portion of them. This sample has 200,000 to 250,000 clones, with approximately 14% found just once. The sample consisted of naive CD4+ T cells from blood. All receptors derive from a woman aged 40 to 50 in good health. The CDR3 runs from the conserved cysteine through the conserved F or W. The D gene is left open where the match is weak. Only some rows state a clone size, as once, few, many or a class for expanded clones.

cdr3_nt cdr3_aa clone_size d_call j_call cdr3_length v_call
TGTGCCAGCTCACAGGGACAGGGCGATGGCTACACCTTC CASSQGQGDGYTF . TRBD1 TRBJ1-2 13 TRBV18
TGTGCCAGCATCAAGGGACAGGGTTATAACACCATATATTTT CASIKGQGYNTIYF few TRBD1 TRBJ1-3 14 TRBV2
TGCGCCAGCAGCTTGGGTTCCAACAATGAGCAGTTCTTC CASSLGSNNEQFF few . TRBJ2-1 13 TRBV5-1
TGCGCCAGCAGCTTGGTATTCTCGGGGAGCAATGAGCAGTTCTTC CASSLVFSGSNEQFF few . TRBJ2-1 15 TRBV5-1
TGCGCCAGCAGGGTTGGATTCTGTGGGCCCTACAATGAGCAGTTCTTC CASRVGFCGPYNEQFF many . TRBJ2-1 16 TRBV23-1
TGTGCCAGCAGTCCCCTAGCGGGGGGCACAGATACGCAGTATTTT CASSPLAGGTDTQYF . TRBD2 TRBJ2-3 15 TRBV6-1
TGTGCCACCAGCAGAGATCGAGGCCAAGAGACCCAGTACTTC CATSRDRGQETQYF few . TRBJ2-5 14 TRBV15
TGTGCCAGCAGCCAAGTTCCCGCCGGGGAGCTGTTTTTT CASSQVPAGELFF . . TRBJ2-2 13 TRBV4-2
TGTGCCAGCAGCTCTCCGCGTAAGACAGGACTCGGTAACTCACCCCTCCACTTT CASSSPRKTGLGNSPLHF . . TRBJ1-6 18 TRBV7-9
TGTGCCACCGGGGACACTCGTAATTCACCCCTCCACTTT CATGDTRNSPLHF few . TRBJ1-6 13 TRBV2